This TCR beta chain was sequenced in a study of blood T cell repertoires in COVID-19. Germline trimming cut 1 base from V and 6 bases from J; bases unmatched to any gene: 5. The CDR3 is made up of 14 amino acids. CDR1 is LNHNV, CDR2 YYDKDF, per germline (reference sequence). Here immunoSEQ multiplex PCR was the method, and the copy in TCRdb shows in-frame clones only, minus some. The data contain fewer than 250,000 clones, less than 90% of them singletons. This sequence originates from a woman aged 80 or older with COVID-19, enrolled during active disease. The rearrangement links TRBV15 to TRBJ1-1; TRBD1 matches at 7 bases. What was sequenced was peripheral blood. For the CDR3, the DNA is TGTGCCACCAGCAGAGGACAGGGTATCGCTGAAGCTTTCTTT. It yields the protein CATSRGQGIAEAFF. Full variable domain (remainder filled in from reference TRBV15 and TRBJ1-1): DAMVIQNPRYQVTQFGKPVTLSCSQTLNHNVMYWYQQKSSQAPKLLFHYYDKDFNNEADTPDNFQSRRPNTSFCFLDIRSPGLGDTAMYLCATSRGQGIAEAFFGQGTRLTVV.